A single sample is the source of the 17 T cell receptor beta chains below, sequenced in a study of blood T cell repertoires in COVID-19. This table comes from immunoSEQ multiplex PCR, and its TCRdb copy is limited to in-frame clones, with some not included. The table lists hundreds of thousands of clones, 70% to 85% of them singletons. Source material: PBMCs or T cells enriched from blood (not recorded which). Receptors were obtained from an older woman who had recovered from COVID-19.

This clone appeared a single time. This sequence joins TRBV5-4 and TRBJ2-7, with TRBD2 matching over 10 bases. Germline CDR1 is SGHNT and CDR2 is YYREEE (reference sequence). The ends lost 4 bases at V and 2 bases at J; junction bases unmatched: 9. There are 16 residues in the CDR3. The CDR3 region has the DNA TGTGCCAGCAGCGCCGTAGCGGGGGGCCCTCCCTACGAGCAGTACTTC. As protein: CASSAVAGGPPYEQYF.

V usage is TRBV5-8 and J usage is TRBJ2-5; 9 bases align to TRBD1. The length of the CDR3 is 16 residues. Looked up from germline, CDR1 is SGHTS and CDR2 is YDEGEE. Trimming took 4 bases from V and 3 from J; bases not matched to a gene: 10. Here the CDR3 reads CASSAEGRTGEETQYF. In DNA form, the CDR3 reads TGTGCCAGCAGCGCCGAGGGTCGGACAGGGGAAGAGACCCAGTACTTC.

This clone is judged medium-sized (0.01 to 0.1%). The CDR3 is CSVDGQGETEAFF. CDR3 DNA: TGCAGCGTTGACGGACAGGGAGAAACTGAAGCTTTCTTT. V usage is TRBV29-1 and J usage is TRBJ1-1; 8 bases agree with TRBD1. The trim removed 3 bases at V and 5 bases at J, leaving 5 bases unmatched. Per the germline V gene, CDR1 is SQVTM and CDR2 is ANQGSEA. The CDR3 has 13 amino acids.

The chain uses TRBV20-1 and TRBJ2-3; perhaps TRBD2 as D (5 bases). From germline, CDR1 is DFQATT and CDR2 SNEGSKA (reference sequence). CDR3 length equals 11 residues. This CDR3 is CSGLKEDTQYF. The CDR3 DNA reads TGCAGCGGACTTAAGGAAGATACGCAGTATTTT.

The V and J genes are TRBV5-6 and TRBJ2-7; possible D gene TRBD2, 5 bases. In germline, CDR1 is SGHDT, CDR2 YYEEEE. The CDR3 has 14 amino acids. V was cut by 1 base and J by 3 bases, with 11 bases left in between. CDR3 region: CASSLPGLHYEQYF. The CDR3 DNA is TGTGCCAGCAGCTTGCCGGGATTACACTACGAGCAGTACTTC.

The chain joins TRBV11-1 to TRBJ1-4, with 9 bases that match TRBD1. V was pared by 6 bases and J by 5 bases, with 1 base of the junction left unmatched. The CDR3 sequence is 13 residues long. CDR1 and CDR2 from the germline V gene are SGHAT and FQDESV (reference sequence). The DNA for the CDR3 is TGTGCCAGCAGAGGGACAGGGAATGAAAAACTGTTTTTT. Protein: CASRGTGNEKLFF.

The chain links TRBV11-1 to TRBJ2-7; 8 nucleotides line up with TRBD1. CDR1 and CDR2 (germline): SGHAT, FQDESV (reference sequence). The CDR3 covers 11 residues. With V trimmed by 5 bases and J by 7 bases, 1 base remained unmatched. The CDR3 DNA is TGTGCCAGCAGCCGGACAGGGGAGCAGTACTTC. It encodes CASSRTGEQYF.

The chain joins TRBV7-2 to TRBJ1-5, with D unresolved. Germline V gene lookup returns CDR1 SGHTA and CDR2 FQGNSA. V was clipped by 5 bases and J by 2 bases, with 13 bases between them. The CDR3 spans 15 residues. The CDR3 coding sequence is TGTGCCAGCAGCCTCTCCCCCGGGGGCAATCAGCCCCAGCATTTT. Translated, it gives CASSLSPGGNQPQHF.

The chain joins TRBV5-1 to TRBJ1-2; D remains ambiguous. The CDR3 consists of 21 residues. V was shortened by 4 bases and J by 3 bases, with 34 bases between the two germline ends. Germline V gene lookup returns CDR1 SGHRS and CDR2 YFSETQ. The CDR3 reads CASSPVRRDGIGEGGDYGYTF. The CDR3 nucleotides are TGCGCCAGCAGCCCCGTGCGAAGAGATGGAATCGGGGAGGGAGGTGACTATGGCTACACCTTC. Variable domain in full (rest from reference TRBV5-1 and TRBJ1-2): KAGVTQTPRYLIKTRGQQVTLSCSPISGHRSVSWYQQTPGQGLQFLFEYFSETQRNKGNFPGRFSGRQFSNSRSEMNVSTLELGDSALYLCASSPVRRDGIGEGGDYGYTFGSGTRLTVV.

The gene calls are TRBV7-9 and TRBJ1-1; a weak D match, TRBD1 (5 bases). Germline values: CDR1 SEHNR, CDR2 FQNEAQ (reference sequence). The CDR3 spans 14 residues. V lost 4 bases to trimming and J lost 1 base, with 10 bases between them. CDR3 sequence: CASSSGAGNTEAFF. The CDR3 DNA sequence: TGTGCCAGCAGCTCTGGGGCAGGGAACACTGAAGCTTTCTTT.

In DNA, the CDR3 is TGTGCCAGCAGTTACACGCAGGGGGTAACCACTGAAGCTTTCTTT. Its translation: CASSYTQGVTTEAFF. The J gene is TRBJ1-1, the V gene TRBV6-5; TRBD1 matches at 7 bases. The V segment lost 2 bases and the J segment 4 bases; nucleotides outside the gene matches: 7. The CDR3 contains 15 residues. Germline lookup yields CDR1 MNHEY and CDR2 SVGAGI.

The chain combines TRBV19 with TRBJ2-5, with D maybe TRBD2 (7 bases). Germline CDR1 and CDR2: LNHDA and SQIVND (reference sequence). The CDR3 has 13 amino acids. The germline V and J ends were trimmed by 6 bases and 5 bases, with 13 bases remaining between them. In DNA form, the CDR3 reads TGTGCCAGTAGGACGAAGGGGGGGGAGACCCAGTACTTC. Translated: CASRTKGGETQYF.

V is TRBV7-2 and J is TRBJ2-3; 7 bases are shared with TRBD2. The CDR3 contains 15 residues. Trimming took 0 bases from V and 6 from J; bases not matched to a gene: 6. The germline V gene has CDR1 SGHTA and CDR2 FQGNSA. CDR3 coding DNA: TGTGCCAGCAGCTTAGCGGGGAGGGCATCCGATACGCAGTATTTT. It encodes CASSLAGRASDTQYF.

The chain links TRBV11-2 to TRBJ2-1; 10 positions agree with TRBD2. The trim removed 8 bases at V and 3 bases at J, leaving 7 bases unmatched. Germline CDR1 is SGHAT and CDR2 is FQNNGV. The CDR3 runs to 15 residues. The CDR3 sequence is CASGIGLADYNEQFF. The CDR3 nucleotides read TGTGCCAGCGGAATTGGACTAGCGGACTACAATGAGCAGTTCTTC.

This clone was detected only once. This chain connects TRBV10-3 to TRBJ1-4; the match to TRBD1 covers 7 bases. The J segment lost 4 bases and the V segment lost 10 bases, leaving 6 bases of the junction unmatched. The CDR3 runs to 13 residues. CDR1 ENHRY and CDR2 SYGVKD come from the germline V gene. The CDR3 region has the DNA TGTGCCACCGCCGGGACAGATAATGAAAAACTGTTTTTT. Its translation is CATAGTDNEKLFF.

The chain joins TRBV6-5 to TRBJ1-2; the match to TRBD1 covers 7 bases. Germline V gene data show CDR1 as MNHEY and CDR2 as SVGAGI. CDR3 length equals 14 residues. V trimming: 6 bases; J trimming: 2 bases; junction bases outside the gene matches: 6. As DNA, the CDR3 is TGTGCCAGCAGGGATACAGGGGCGAACTATGGCTACACCTTC. This encodes CASRDTGANYGYTF.

The V gene is TRBV12-3 or TRBV12-4, the J gene TRBJ1-5; D remains ambiguous. The CDR3 covers 13 residues. Trimming left V 3 bases short and J 0 bases short, with 3 bases between. The CDR3 DNA follows: TGTGCCAGCAGTTTCTCTAGCAATCAGCCCCAGCATTTT. Protein: CASSFSSNQPQHF.